The rows below give T cell receptor beta chains drawn from one sample of a study of T-cell memory formation after mild COVID-19. TCRdb ran MiXCR on the 5' RACE reads and lists one entry per CDR3 protein. The sample has 450,000 to 650,000 distinct CDR3 sequences; roughly 20% are singletons. Material for sequencing was PBMCs or a T cell subset sorted from them (not recorded which). The receptors were sampled from an adult woman who had mild COVID-19 (a few samples of this study predate the infection). Cell type and time point are not known. The CDR3 runs from the conserved cysteine through the conserved F or W. The order of the fields is J gene, V gene, CDR3 length, D gene, clone size, CDR3 protein, CDR3 DNA. A D gene is named only where the DNA matches it firmly. Expanded clones get a size class; other rows say once, few or many, or leave the size out.

J: TRBJ2-3; V: TRBV13; length: 17; D: TRBD2; size: few; CDR3: CASSWSASSGSPDTQYF; DNA: TGTGCCAGCAGCTGGTCGGCGTCTAGCGGGAGTCCAGATACGCAGTATTTT
J: TRBJ2-3; V: TRBV20-1; length: 15; D: TRBD2; size: -; CDR3: CSASGRLAGTDTQYF; DNA: TGCAGTGCTTCAGGTCGACTAGCGGGGACAGATACGCAGTATTTT
J: TRBJ1-2; V: TRBV20-1; length: 13; D: -; size: -; CDR3: CSARGSLVYGYTF; DNA: TGCAGTGCTAGGGGATCACTGGTTTATGGCTACACCTTC
J: TRBJ2-5; V: TRBV4-2; length: 15; D: -; size: -; CDR3: CASSLGLELVETQYF; DNA: TGTGCCAGCAGCCTCGGACTCGAGCTCGTGGAGACCCAGTACTTC
J: TRBJ2-2; V: TRBV12-3/TRBV12-4; length: 13; D: TRBD1; size: few; CDR3: CASSIQGAGELFF; DNA: TGTGCCAGCAGTATTCAGGGGGCCGGGGAGCTGTTTTTT
J: TRBJ2-2; V: TRBV7-3; length: 15; D: -; size: -; CDR3: CASSLQHTNTGELFF; DNA: TGTGCCAGCAGCTTACAACACACGAACACCGGGGAGCTGTTTTTT
J: TRBJ2-7; V: TRBV7-9; length: 15; D: -; size: few; CDR3: CASSLEGGISYEQYF; DNA: TGTGCCAGCAGCTTAGAAGGGGGGATCTCCTACGAGCAGTACTTC
J: TRBJ2-2; V: TRBV29-1; length: 13; D: -; size: -; CDR3: CSVGRSATGELFF; DNA: TGCAGCGTTGGCAGGTCAGCTACCGGGGAGCTGTTTTTT
J: TRBJ2-3; V: TRBV9; length: 15; D: TRBD2; size: few; CDR3: CASSVGLAGDTTQYF; DNA: TGTGCCAGCAGCGTAGGGCTAGCGGGGGATACCACGCAGTATTTT
J: TRBJ2-1; V: TRBV12-3/TRBV12-4; length: 16; D: TRBD2; size: many; CDR3: CASSLGTSGGYHEQFF; DNA: TGTGCCAGCAGTTTAGGGACTAGCGGGGGGTATCATGAGCAGTTCTTC